This is a list of T cell receptor beta chains from one sample in a study of T-cell reconstitution after alpha-beta-depleted transplantation in children. TCRdb passed the PCR reads through MiXCR, listing each CDR3 protein once. The top ten clones hold under 1.2% of a sample with some 640,000 distinct CDR3 sequences, 16% of them seen once. This specimen consisted of PBMCs from the stem cell graft donor, obtained from the stem cell graft. These receptors were collected from a human donor who donated a stem cell graft to a child with acute myeloid leukemia. Each CDR3 is given with its conserved first and last residue. The D gene is left open where the match is weak. Clone size is stated in some rows and not others, as once, few, many or a class when expanded.

TRBJ2-3 | many | NA | 13 | TRBV20-1 | TGCAGTGCTATCTTATCAGGCACAGATACGCAGTATTTT | CSAILSGTDTQYF
TRBJ1-2 | many | TRBD1 | 14 | TRBV15 | TGTGCCACCAGCAGCGACGGACAGGCCTATGGCTACACCTTC | CATSSDGQAYGYTF
TRBJ1-2 | many | TRBD1 | 12 | TRBV27 | TGTGCCAGCACTACAGGGGGCTATGGCTACACCTTC | CASTTGGYGYTF
TRBJ2-5 | NA | NA | 16 | TRBV20-1 | TGCAGTGCTAGAGATTTGACCCCCCGCGGGCAAGAGACCCAGTACTTC | CSARDLTPRGQETQYF
TRBJ2-3 | many | NA | 14 | TRBV7-3 | TGTGCCAGCAGCCCCAGCTTCGGGCTAGATACGCAGTATTTT | CASSPSFGLDTQYF
TRBJ2-7 | many | NA | 16 | TRBV6-5 | TGTGCCAGCAGTTTCCACCCGCGGGACAAGTCCTACGAGCAGTACTTC | CASSFHPRDKSYEQYF
TRBJ2-1 | NA | TRBD1 | 15 | TRBV7-2 | TGTGCCAGCAGCCTTACAGGGGGCGGGGGTGATGAGCAGTTCTTC | CASSLTGGGGDEQFF
TRBJ2-7 | many | NA | 12 | TRBV12-3/TRBV12-4 | TGTGCCAGCAGTTTAGGCCACTACGAGCAGTACTTC | CASSLGHYEQYF
TRBJ2-1 | many | TRBD2 | 18 | TRBV20-1 | TGCAGTGCTAGGAGGACTAGCGGGGGGCCGGAGGGCTACAATGAGCAGTTCTTC | CSARRTSGGPEGYNEQFF
TRBJ2-1 | NA | TRBD2 | 16 | TRBV24-1 | TGTGCCACCAGTGATTTCGGGGGGAGGTCCTACAATGAGCAGTTCTTC | CATSDFGGRSYNEQFF
TRBJ1-1 | NA | NA | 15 | TRBV6-2/TRBV6-3 | TGTGCCAGCAATGGTCTAGGGGGACCGAACACTGAAGCTTTCTTT | CASNGLGGPNTEAFF
TRBJ2-2 | NA | NA | 14 | TRBV7-2 | TGTGCCAGCAGCGGATACCTTGGGGATGGGGAGCTGTTTTTT | CASSGYLGDGELFF
TRBJ1-2 | NA | TRBD1 | 16 | TRBV11-2 | TGTGCCAGCAGCTTACCCGGGACAGTGAGGGACTATGGCTACACCTTC | CASSLPGTVRDYGYTF
TRBJ2-2 | NA | TRBD2 | 15 | TRBV15 | TGTGCCACCAGCCCGGGGAGGGGAATAACCGGGGAGCTGTTTTTT | CATSPGRGITGELFF
TRBJ1-1 | few | TRBD1 | 15 | TRBV5-1 | TGCGCCAGCAGCGGAAGACAGGGACGGAACACTGAAGCTTTCTTT | CASSGRQGRNTEAFF
TRBJ1-1 | few | TRBD1 | 11 | TRBV20-1 | TGCAGTGCAAGGGACAGTGGTGAAGCTTTCTTT | CSARDSGEAFF
TRBJ1-1 | many | NA | 16 | TRBV12-3/TRBV12-4 | TGTGCCAGCAGTTCAGGTGCCCAGGTTATGAACACTGAAGCTTTCTTT | CASSSGAQVMNTEAFF
TRBJ2-7 | NA | TRBD2 | 15 | TRBV6-1 | TGTGCCAGCAGGACCGGGACTAGCGGTTCCTACGAGCAGTACTTC | CASRTGTSGSYEQYF
TRBJ2-3 | few | NA | 15 | TRBV6-1 | TGTGCCAGCAGCTCCGACCCAAAGGAAGCAGATACGCAGTATTTT | CASSSDPKEADTQYF
TRBJ1-4 | many | TRBD1 | 16 | TRBV5-6 | TGTGCCAGCAGCCAAGGGATGACAGGGATTAATGAAAAACTGTTTTTT | CASSQGMTGINEKLFF
TRBJ2-5 | many | NA | 13 | TRBV20-1 | TGCAGCGCTATCCCGGACAGCCAAGAGACCCAGTACTTC | CSAIPDSQETQYF
TRBJ1-5 | NA | NA | 13 | TRBV7-9 | TGTGCCAGCAGCTTAGATCTCCCTCAGCCCCAGCATTTT | CASSLDLPQPQHF
TRBJ1-3 | many | TRBD1 | 15 | TRBV12-3/TRBV12-4 | TGTGCCAGCAGTCTCGGGGACAGCTCTGGAAACACCATATATTTT | CASSLGDSSGNTIYF
TRBJ2-5 | few | TRBD2 | 18 | TRBV11-2 | TGTGCCAGCAGCAGAAACCGACGGGGGGGCAACTTACAAGAGACCCAGTACTTC | CASSRNRRGGNLQETQYF
TRBJ2-2 | NA | NA | 14 | TRBV5-1 | TGCGCCAGCGAAGCCCACGCGCGGAGTGGGGAGCTGTTTTTT | CASEAHARSGELFF
TRBJ1-1 | many | NA | 15 | TRBV7-2 | TGTGCCAGCAGCTTAGGTGGCGTTCCGAACACTGAAGCTTTCTTT | CASSLGGVPNTEAFF
TRBJ1-6 | NA | NA | 12 | TRBV5-1 | TGCGCCAGCAGGAGAGGTAATTCACCCCTCCACTTT | CASRRGNSPLHF
TRBJ1-1 | many | NA | 13 | TRBV6-4 | TGTGCCAGCAGGGAAACAGGGAACACTGAAGCTTTCTTT | CASRETGNTEAFF
TRBJ2-2 | many | NA | 15 | TRBV20-1 | TGCAGTGCTAGAGAAGGCGGGACGAACGCCGGGGAGCTGTTTTTT | CSAREGGTNAGELFF
TRBJ2-3 | many | TRBD2 | 18 | TRBV20-1 | TGCAGTGCTCCGGGGACTAGCGGGGGGGCCTTGGGCACAGATACGCAGTATTTT | CSAPGTSGGALGTDTQYF
TRBJ2-7 | many | TRBD2 | 14 | TRBV7-2 | TGTGCCAGCAGATTGGCGGGGGGGGCTTACGAGCAGTACTTC | CASRLAGGAYEQYF
TRBJ2-1 | many | NA | 15 | TRBV12-3/TRBV12-4 | TGTGCCAGCAGTTTCCGGCAGGGAGGAGGCAATGAGCAGTTCTTC | CASSFRQGGGNEQFF
TRBJ1-5 | few | NA | 15 | TRBV12-3/TRBV12-4 | TGTGCCAGCAGTGCCCGGGGGCTCGGAGGACAGCCCCAGCATTTT | CASSARGLGGQPQHF
TRBJ2-5 | NA | TRBD2 | 15 | TRBV7-8 | TGTGCCAGCAGTCGCAGCGGGGCCGCTCAAGAGACCCAGTACTTC | CASSRSGAAQETQYF
TRBJ2-6 | few | NA | 15 | TRBV7-9 | TGTGCCAGCACGCCCATGGACTCTGGGGCCAACGTCCTGACTTTC | CASTPMDSGANVLTF